A selection of T cell receptor beta chains follows, all from one sample in a study of a mutant IDH1 vaccine in newly diagnosed glioma. Using immunoSEQ multiplex PCR, the repertoire was profiled, and TCRdb retains in-frame clones only, with some absent. The repertoire holds about 64,000 clones, with about 88% as singletons. What these receptors recognize is not known. This specimen consisted of PBMCs, obtained from a glioma patient whose treatment included an IDH1 peptide vaccine. Source of these receptors: a woman aged 45-65 years with glioma. Both conserved end residues are part of each CDR3. D genes are given only for firm matches. Clone size is not always given. Where it is, it says once, few, many or a class for expanded clones.

clone_size: -; d_call: -; v_call: TRBV7-3; j_call: TRBJ1-1; cdr3_nt: TGTGCCAGCAGCCTGAGGGGGGCCGGTACTGAAGCTTTCTTT; cdr3_aa: CASSLRGAGTEAFF
clone_size: few; d_call: -; v_call: TRBV9; j_call: TRBJ1-3; cdr3_nt: TGTGCCAGCAGCGTAAGCTCAGACTCTGGAAACACCATATATTTT; cdr3_aa: CASSVSSDSGNTIYF
clone_size: -; d_call: TRBD1; v_call: TRBV5-1; j_call: TRBJ2-5; cdr3_nt: TGCGCCAGCAGCTCTCCGGGACAGGGGAAAAAAGAGACCCAGTACTTC; cdr3_aa: CASSSPGQGKKETQYF
clone_size: -; d_call: TRBD1; v_call: TRBV13; j_call: TRBJ2-5; cdr3_nt: TGTGCCAGCAGCTCAGGACAGGGTCAAGAGACCCAGTACTTC; cdr3_aa: CASSSGQGQETQYF
clone_size: few; d_call: -; v_call: TRBV19; j_call: TRBJ1-1; cdr3_nt: TGTGCCAGTAGCACTCACAAGAACACTGAAGCTTTCTTT; cdr3_aa: CASSTHKNTEAFF
clone_size: few; d_call: -; v_call: TRBV20-1; j_call: TRBJ2-3; cdr3_nt: TGCAGTGCTACCGGCACAGATACGCAGTATTTT; cdr3_aa: CSATGTDTQYF
clone_size: -; d_call: -; v_call: TRBV14; j_call: TRBJ2-7; cdr3_nt: TGTGCCAGCAGCCAAGTACAGGGTCGGGGAGAGCAGTACTTC; cdr3_aa: CASSQVQGRGEQYF
clone_size: once; d_call: TRBD1; v_call: TRBV7-3; j_call: TRBJ2-2; cdr3_nt: TGTGCCAGCAGCTTAAATACAGGGGCGAACACCGGGGAGCTGTTTTTT; cdr3_aa: CASSLNTGANTGELFF
clone_size: -; d_call: -; v_call: TRBV7-2; j_call: TRBJ1-4; cdr3_nt: TGTGCCAGCAGCTCTTCAGGAGGGGCTAATGAAAAACTGTTTTTT; cdr3_aa: CASSSSGGANEKLFF
clone_size: -; d_call: TRBD1; v_call: TRBV2; j_call: TRBJ1-2; cdr3_nt: TGTGCCAGCAGTGCGTTACAGGGGAATGGCTACACCTTC; cdr3_aa: CASSALQGNGYTF
clone_size: -; d_call: -; v_call: TRBV7-2; j_call: TRBJ2-1; cdr3_nt: TGTGCCAGCAGGAACCAAGGCGTTAGTGAGCAGTTCTTC; cdr3_aa: CASRNQGVSEQFF
clone_size: -; d_call: -; v_call: TRBV9; j_call: TRBJ2-3; cdr3_nt: TGTGCCAGCAGCGTCGGAGGAGGGGGGGGCACAGATACGCAGTATTTT; cdr3_aa: CASSVGGGGGTDTQYF
clone_size: -; d_call: TRBD1; v_call: TRBV11-3; j_call: TRBJ1-2; cdr3_nt: TGTGCCAGCAGCCAACCGACAGGGGGCAGCTACACCTTC; cdr3_aa: CASSQPTGGSYTF
clone_size: -; d_call: -; v_call: TRBV19; j_call: TRBJ2-1; cdr3_nt: TGTGCCAGTAGTGCAGCGAACAGGGTCAATGAGCAGTTCTTC; cdr3_aa: CASSAANRVNEQFF
clone_size: -; d_call: TRBD2; v_call: TRBV4-2; j_call: TRBJ2-1; cdr3_nt: TGTGCCAGCAGCCCTTTACTAGCGGGGGGCGGACACTCCTACAATGAGCAGTTCTTC; cdr3_aa: CASSPLLAGGGHSYNEQFF
clone_size: -; d_call: -; v_call: TRBV19; j_call: TRBJ2-7; cdr3_nt: TGTGCCAGTAGTATAGACCGGGCCTACGAGCAGTACTTC; cdr3_aa: CASSIDRAYEQYF
clone_size: -; d_call: -; v_call: TRBV6-1; j_call: TRBJ2-1; cdr3_nt: TGTGCCAGCAGTGAAAGTCGCAGGGGTAATGAGCAGTTCTTC; cdr3_aa: CASSESRRGNEQFF
clone_size: -; d_call: TRBD1; v_call: TRBV6-6; j_call: TRBJ1-2; cdr3_nt: TGTGCCAGCAGTTTCGCACAGGGGAACTATGGCTACACCTTC; cdr3_aa: CASSFAQGNYGYTF
clone_size: -; d_call: -; v_call: TRBV19; j_call: TRBJ2-1; cdr3_nt: TGTGCCAGTAATGGCGGATTTAGCTCCTACAATGAGCAGTTCTTC; cdr3_aa: CASNGGFSSYNEQFF
clone_size: -; d_call: -; v_call: TRBV6-5; j_call: TRBJ2-2; cdr3_nt: TGTGCCAGCAGTTACTCGTGGAACACCGGGGAGCTGTTTTTT; cdr3_aa: CASSYSWNTGELFF
clone_size: -; d_call: -; v_call: TRBV5-4; j_call: TRBJ1-2; cdr3_nt: TGTGCCAGCAGCCCGCCGGACGAGGGCTACACCTTC; cdr3_aa: CASSPPDEGYTF
clone_size: -; d_call: TRBD1; v_call: TRBV7-2; j_call: TRBJ1-4; cdr3_nt: TGTGCCAGCAGCCAGGGGGGTCTGAATGAAAAACTGTTTTTT; cdr3_aa: CASSQGGLNEKLFF
clone_size: -; d_call: -; v_call: TRBV9; j_call: TRBJ2-5; cdr3_nt: TGTGCCAGCAGCGTAGGAGTGGGGTTAGAGACCCAGTACTTC; cdr3_aa: CASSVGVGLETQYF
clone_size: -; d_call: -; v_call: TRBV27; j_call: TRBJ2-7; cdr3_nt: TGTGCCAGCAGTTTATTTGGGAGGCGCCGGGCCTTCCTTAACGAGCAGTACTTC; cdr3_aa: CASSLFGRRRAFLNEQYF
clone_size: few; d_call: -; v_call: TRBV11-3; j_call: TRBJ1-6; cdr3_nt: TGTGCCAGCAGCTTGCCAGGCCATAATTCACCCCTCCACTTT; cdr3_aa: CASSLPGHNSPLHF
clone_size: -; d_call: TRBD1; v_call: TRBV25-1; j_call: TRBJ1-4; cdr3_nt: TGTGCCAGCAGTGGCCCGGACAGGGGGAATGAAAAACTGTTTTTT; cdr3_aa: CASSGPDRGNEKLFF
clone_size: once; d_call: TRBD1; v_call: TRBV9; j_call: TRBJ1-2; cdr3_nt: TGTGCCAGCAGCGGGAACAGGGGGTTTGATGGCTACACCTTC; cdr3_aa: CASSGNRGFDGYTF
clone_size: -; d_call: -; v_call: TRBV21-1; j_call: TRBJ1-4; cdr3_nt: TGTGCCAGCAGCAAAGTTAAGGACAGGGTGGGAAAACTGTTTTTT; cdr3_aa: CASSKVKDRVGKLFF